The clone carrying this T cell receptor beta chain was observed at least ten times. The method was immunoSEQ multiplex PCR; TCRdb's version includes in-frame clones alone and lacks a portion of them. The table has about 1 million clones, approximately 72% seen once. This sample stems from a study of shared clonotypes between healthy human individuals. V lost 7 bases and J 3 bases, leaving 17 bases between the germline ends. Germline loops: CDR1 MNHNS, CDR2 SASEGT. This CDR3 has 15 residues. This receptor was obtained from a man aged 18 to 35 in good health. The chain recombines TRBV6-1 with TRBJ2-3; D may be TRBD2 (6 bases). The sequenced sample consisted of memory CD4+ T cells sorted from blood. The sample's subset: CD45RA-negative fraction. CDR3 amino acids: CASKNQGGGTDTQYF. The CDR3 DNA is TGTGCCAGCAAAAACCAGGGAGGCGGGACAGATACGCAGTATTTT.